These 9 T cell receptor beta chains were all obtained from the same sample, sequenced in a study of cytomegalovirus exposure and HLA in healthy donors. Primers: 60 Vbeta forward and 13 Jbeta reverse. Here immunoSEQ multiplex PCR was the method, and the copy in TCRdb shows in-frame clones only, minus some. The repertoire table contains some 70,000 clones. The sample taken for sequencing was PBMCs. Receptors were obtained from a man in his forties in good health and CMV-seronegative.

CDR3 loop: CASSSRNTGELFF. CDR3 in DNA: TGTGCCAGCAGCTCCCGGAACACCGGGGAGCTGTTTTTT. The chain joins TRBV5-4 to TRBJ2-2, with D unclear. Trimming removed 3 bases at V and 1 base at J, with 4 bases between. Germline lookup yields CDR1 SGHNT and CDR2 YYREEE (reference sequence). The CDR3 is made up of 13 amino acids.

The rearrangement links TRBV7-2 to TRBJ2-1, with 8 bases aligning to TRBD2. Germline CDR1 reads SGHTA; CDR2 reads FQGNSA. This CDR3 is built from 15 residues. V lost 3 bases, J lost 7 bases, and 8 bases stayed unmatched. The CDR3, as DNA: TGTGCCAGCAGCTTCCAGCGGGGGCGGGGGAATGAGCAGTTCTTC. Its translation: CASSFQRGRGNEQFF.

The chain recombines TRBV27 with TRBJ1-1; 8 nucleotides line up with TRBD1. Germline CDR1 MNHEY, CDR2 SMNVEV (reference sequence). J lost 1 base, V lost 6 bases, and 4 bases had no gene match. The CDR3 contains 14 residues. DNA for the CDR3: TGTGCCAGCAGGAGAGGACAGGGGAACACTGAAGCTTTCTTT. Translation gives CASRRGQGNTEAFF.

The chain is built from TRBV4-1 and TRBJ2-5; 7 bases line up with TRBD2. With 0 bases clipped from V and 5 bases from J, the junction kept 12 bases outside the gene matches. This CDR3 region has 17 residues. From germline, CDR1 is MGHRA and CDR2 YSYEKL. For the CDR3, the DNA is TGCGCCAGCAGCCAAGATACAAGCGGGGCCCCTCCGGAGACCCAGTACTTC. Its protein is CASSQDTSGAPPETQYF.

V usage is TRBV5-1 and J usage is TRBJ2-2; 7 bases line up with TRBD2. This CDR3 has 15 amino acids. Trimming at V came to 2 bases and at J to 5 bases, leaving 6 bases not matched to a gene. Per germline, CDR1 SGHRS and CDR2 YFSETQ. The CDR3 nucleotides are TGCGCCAGCAGCTTAGCGGGGCCGTTAACCGGGGAGCTGTTTTTT. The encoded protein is CASSLAGPLTGELFF. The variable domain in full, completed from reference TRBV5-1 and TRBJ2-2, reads KAGVTQTPRYLIKTRGQQVTLSCSPISGHRSVSWYQQTPGQGLQFLFEYFSETQRNKGNFPGRFSGRQFSNSRSEMNVSTLELGDSALYLCASSLAGPLTGELFFGEGSRLTVL.

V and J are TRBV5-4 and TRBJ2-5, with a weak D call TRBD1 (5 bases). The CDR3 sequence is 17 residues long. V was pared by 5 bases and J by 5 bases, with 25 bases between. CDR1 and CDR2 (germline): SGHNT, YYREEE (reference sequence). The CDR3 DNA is TGTGCCAGCAGACGTGGGCTGGACACTAATCGGGTGGAGACCCAGTACTTC. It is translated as CASRRGLDTNRVETQYF. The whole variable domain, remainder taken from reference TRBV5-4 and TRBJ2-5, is ETGVTQSPTHLIKTRGQQVTLRCSSQSGHNTVSWYQQALGQGPQFIFQYYREEENGRGNFPPRFSGLQFPNYSSELNVNALELDDSALYLCASRRGLDTNRVETQYFGPGTRLLVL.

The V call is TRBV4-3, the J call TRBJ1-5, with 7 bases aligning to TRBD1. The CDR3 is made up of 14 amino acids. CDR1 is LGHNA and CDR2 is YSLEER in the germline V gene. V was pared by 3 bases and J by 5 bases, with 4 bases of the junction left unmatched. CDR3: CASSQTGFDQPQHF. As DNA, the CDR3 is TGCGCCAGCAGCCAGACAGGGTTCGATCAGCCCCAGCATTTT.

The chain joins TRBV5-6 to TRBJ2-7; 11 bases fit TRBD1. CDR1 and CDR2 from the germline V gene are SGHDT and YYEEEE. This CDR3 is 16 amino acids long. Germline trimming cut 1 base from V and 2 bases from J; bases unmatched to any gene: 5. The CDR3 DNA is TGTGCCAGCAGCTTGCTTATGGGACAGGGGGCCTACGAGCAGTACTTC. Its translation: CASSLLMGQGAYEQYF.

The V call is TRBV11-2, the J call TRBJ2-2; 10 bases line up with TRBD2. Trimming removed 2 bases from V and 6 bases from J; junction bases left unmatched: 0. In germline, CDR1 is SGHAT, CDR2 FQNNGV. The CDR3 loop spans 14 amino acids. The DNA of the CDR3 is TGTGCCAGCAGCTTACTAGCGGGAGCCGGGGAGCTGTTTTTT. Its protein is CASSLLAGAGELFF.